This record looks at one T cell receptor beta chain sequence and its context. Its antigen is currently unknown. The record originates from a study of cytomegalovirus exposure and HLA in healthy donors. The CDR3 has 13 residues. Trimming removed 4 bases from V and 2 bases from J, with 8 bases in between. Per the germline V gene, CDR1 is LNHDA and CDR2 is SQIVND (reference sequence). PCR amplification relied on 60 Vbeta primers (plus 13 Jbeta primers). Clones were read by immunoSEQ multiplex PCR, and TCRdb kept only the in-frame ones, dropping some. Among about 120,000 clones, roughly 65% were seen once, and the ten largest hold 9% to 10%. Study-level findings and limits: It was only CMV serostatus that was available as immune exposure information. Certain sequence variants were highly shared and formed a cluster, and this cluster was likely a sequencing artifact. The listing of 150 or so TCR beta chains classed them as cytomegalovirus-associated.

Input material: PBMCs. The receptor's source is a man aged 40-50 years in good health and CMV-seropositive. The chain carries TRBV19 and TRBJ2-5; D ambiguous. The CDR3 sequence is CASSRAVQETQYF. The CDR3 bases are TGTGCCAGTAGTAGGGCAGTACAAGAGACCCAGTACTTC.